What follows describes a single T cell receptor (beta chain). As processed by the authors: Using reference gene primer amplification, nucleated cell counts were estimated. Sequencing used immunoSEQ multiplex PCR; TCRdb keeps in-frame clones, though not all of them. Clone size and the V and J calls come from that table; the DNA yielded D and trimming. Here the sample spans over 100,000 clones, around 80% being singletons. The source of the sample is a study of blood T cell repertoires in COVID-19. Background on the study: Whether acute or convalescent, the COVID-19 samples came from the United States, Italy and Spain. PBMCs, B-cell-depleted T cells, or T cells were the source of the cDNA or gDNA that made up the material.

Germline CDR1 and CDR2: KGHDR and SFDVKD. CDR3 size: 16 residues. J gave up 7 bases and V 5 bases, and 13 bases lay outside the gene matches. Sequenced material: peripheral blood. The source is a woman of 80 years or more with acute or convalescent COVID-19. This chain links TRBV24-1 with TRBJ2-7; 10 bases line up with TRBD2. The CDR3 bases are TGTGCCACCAGTGCCGCTACTAGCGGGGTTTCGGGAGAGCAGTACTTC. As protein: CATSAATSGVSGEQYF.